Below are 9 T cell receptor beta chains sequenced from a single sample in a study of T cells in Graves' hyperthyroidism and ophthalmopathy. Template material for amplifying TCR beta CDR3 regions consisted of RNA transcripts. When the TCR CDR3 underwent first-round RT-PCR, the HTBI primer set was used. Using its own MiXCR run on the multiplex PCR reads, TCRdb lists one record per CDR3 protein. The sample yields 500,000 to 800,000 distinct CDR3 sequences, just under 45% seen once. The specimen was peripheral blood or thyroid tissue (not recorded which). The source is an adult man with Graves' disease, either hyperthyroidism or ophthalmopathy (not recorded which).

V is TRBV7-2 and J is TRBJ1-6; no firm D call. The CDR3 consists of 14 residues. With 6 bases removed from V and 0 bases from J, the gap between germline ends came to 6 bases. Per germline, CDR1 SGHTA and CDR2 FQGNSA. The CDR3 region is CASRSSSYNSPLHF. The DNA of the CDR3 is TGTGCCAGCAGGTCGAGCTCCTATAATTCACCCCTCCACTTT.

The gene calls are TRBV20-1 and TRBJ2-5; 14 bases fit TRBD2. This CDR3 region has 19 residues. Unmatched junction bases numbered 14, after V lost 3 bases and J lost 2 bases. Per the germline V gene, CDR1 is DFQATT and CDR2 is SNEGSKA (reference sequence). CDR3 in amino acids: CSARVLPGTSGGIQETQYF. In DNA form, the CDR3 reads TGCAGTGCTAGGGTCCTTCCCGGGACTAGCGGGGGCATTCAAGAGACCCAGTACTTC.

V and J are TRBV9 and TRBJ2-2; D remains unclear. Germline CDR1 reads SGDLS; CDR2 reads YYNGEE. CDR3 length equals 15 residues. V lost 2 bases and J 1 base, leaving 9 bases between the germline ends. CDR3 nucleotide sequence: TGTGCCAGCAGCGTTTCCACTCTGAACACCGGGGAGCTGTTTTTT. It yields the protein CASSVSTLNTGELFF.

For this clonotype: The junction departs from the called germline gene at one end, perhaps through a read error. This chain links TRBV10-3 with TRBJ2-7, with D possibly matching TRBD1 (6 bases). CDR3 length equals 16 residues. Germline CDR1 reads ENHRY; CDR2 reads SYGVKD. CDR3 in DNA: TGTGCCAGCAGTTTAAATCCATCGGACAGCTCCTACGAGCAGTACTTC. Translated, it gives CASSLNPSDSSYEQYF.

The chain is built from TRBV5-1 and TRBJ1-1; 9 positions agree with TRBD1. V lost 7 bases to trimming and J lost 0 bases; unmatched junction nucleotides: 4. The CDR3 contains 14 residues. CDR1 is SGHRS and CDR2 is YFSETQ in the germline V gene. The DNA for the CDR3 is TGCGCCAGCGGTCGACAGGGGGTGAACACTGAAGCTTTCTTT. Residues: CASGRQGVNTEAFF. The full variable domain, with the rest looked up from reference TRBV5-1 and TRBJ1-1, is KAGVTQTPRYLIKTRGQQVTLSCSPISGHRSVSWYQQTPGQGLQFLFEYFSETQRNKGNFPGRFSGRQFSNSRSEMNVSTLELGDSALYLCASGRQGVNTEAFFGQGTRLTVV.

The V and J genes are TRBV7-2 and TRBJ2-7; 7 nucleotides match TRBD1. Losses at the gene ends were 5 bases for V and 5 bases for J; bases not matched to a gene: 9. In germline, CDR1 is SGHTA, CDR2 FQGNSA. The CDR3 runs 14 residues. The CDR3 region is CASSQETGPDEQYF. The CDR3 bases are TGTGCCAGCAGCCAAGAGACAGGGCCCGACGAGCAGTACTTC.

Remarks on this clonotype: With a much larger clone just one base away, this may be a read error. The chain combines TRBV20-1 with TRBJ1-2, with D perhaps TRBD1 (6 bases). The CDR3 has 14 residues. Germline loops: CDR1 DFQATT, CDR2 SNEGSKA (reference sequence). The CDR3 reads CSAIRQAGNYGYSF. The CDR3 bases are TGCAGTGCTATAAGACAGGCCGGTAACTATGGCTACTCCTTC.

The CDR3 loop reads CASSVGGLAGVTGELFF. In DNA, the CDR3 is TGTGCCAGCAGCGTAGGCGGGCTAGCGGGGGTTACCGGGGAGCTGTTTTTT. The rearrangement joins TRBV9 to TRBJ2-2; TRBD2 matches at 10 bases. Per germline, CDR1 SGDLS and CDR2 YYNGEE. This CDR3 spans 17 amino acids. The ends lost 0 bases at V and 5 bases at J; junction bases unmatched: 7.

This clonotype appeared a few times. The chain recombines TRBV24-1 with TRBJ1-2; no clear D. V lost 11 bases and J lost 3, with 15 bases in between. The length of the CDR3 is 13 residues. Germline V gene lookup returns CDR1 KGHDR and CDR2 SFDVKD. This chain's CDR3 is CASNEPGDYGYTF. CDR3 DNA sequence: TGTGCCAGCAACGAGCCGGGAGACTATGGCTACACCTTC.